Listed below are T cell receptor beta chains from one sample, sequenced in a study of cytomegalovirus exposure and HLA in healthy donors. Sequencing was performed with immunoSEQ multiplex PCR; in TCRdb, only in-frame clones are kept and a portion is missing. The sample spans approximately 54,000 clones; the ten largest clones claim roughly 7%. The sequenced sample was PBMCs. These receptor sequences come from a woman aged 40 to 50 in good health and CMV-seronegative. Both conserved end residues are part of each CDR3. The D gene is left open where the match is weak.

TRBV5-5	TRBJ2-1	TRBD2	16	CASSLGSGRKYNEQFF	TGTGCCAGCAGCTTGGGTAGCGGGAGGAAATACAATGAGCAGTTCTTC
TRBV4-1	TRBJ2-2	TRBD2	17	CASSQGGLAGNTGELFF	TGCGCCAGCAGCCAAGGGGGACTAGCAGGAAACACCGGGGAGCTGTTTTTT
TRBV6-6	TRBJ1-5	TRBD1	16	CASSKGTGSLGQPQHF	TGTGCCAGTTCCAAGGGGACAGGTTCGTTGGGGCAGCCCCAGCATTTT
TRBV18	TRBJ2-7	TRBD2	14	CASSPPGLAGEQYF	TGTGCCAGCTCACCACCGGGACTAGCGGGAGAGCAGTACTTC
TRBV19	TRBJ2-3	TRBD2	15	CASRQTSGSLDTQYF	TGTGCCAGCCGCCAGACTAGCGGGAGTTTAGATACGCAGTATTTT
TRBV14	TRBJ2-7	TRBD2	14	CASSRGLAGREQYF	TGTGCCAGCAGCCGTGGACTAGCGGGTCGCGAGCAGTACTTC
TRBV7-9	TRBJ1-1	.	13	CASSLVMNTEAFF	TGTGCCAGCAGCTTAGTCATGAACACTGAAGCTTTCTTT
TRBV30	TRBJ1-6	.	18	CAWRLGLLLKDYNSPLHF	TGTGCCTGGAGACTGGGACTCTTATTGAAGGACTATAATTCACCCCTCCACTTT
TRBV6-1	TRBJ1-1	.	14	CASSSYEALGEAFF	TGTGCCAGCAGTTCATATGAAGCGTTGGGTGAAGCTTTCTTT
TRBV6-1	TRBJ2-3	.	12	CASTENTDTQYF	TGTGCCAGTACGGAGAACACAGATACGCAGTATTTT
TRBV10-3	TRBJ1-1	TRBD1	16	CAIRGTGSLMNTETFF	TGTGCCATCAGGGGGACAGGCAGCCTCATGAACACTGAAACTTTCTTT
TRBV5-6	TRBJ2-7	.	13	CASRVIQGGEQYF	TGTGCCAGCAGGGTCATTCAGGGAGGCGAGCAGTACTTC
TRBV2	TRBJ1-2	.	13	CASSRGAGYGYTF	TGTGCCAGCAGTCGGGGGGCAGGCTATGGCTACACCTTC
TRBV28	TRBJ2-7	.	13	CASSFHSRKEQYF	TGTGCCAGCAGTTTTCATAGCCGGAAGGAGCAGTACTTC
TRBV7-2	TRBJ1-2	.	13	CASSWDMNYGYTF	TGTGCCAGCAGCTGGGACATGAACTATGGCTACACCTTC
TRBV28	TRBJ2-2	.	15	CASSSPVLYTGELFF	TGTGCCAGCAGTTCGCCGGTCCTTTACACCGGGGAGCTGTTTTTT
TRBV28	TRBJ1-6	.	15	CASSLWLGDNSPLHF	TGTGCCAGCAGTTTATGGTTGGGAGATAATTCACCCCTCCACTTT
TRBV27	TRBJ2-1	TRBD1	17	CASSLYPPGQGDNEQFF	TGTGCCAGCAGCCTCTACCCTCCGGGACAGGGGGACAATGAGCAGTTCTTC
TRBV27	TRBJ1-1	.	13	CASSLPERAEAFF	TGTGCCAGCAGTTTGCCGGAGAGGGCTGAAGCTTTCTTT
TRBV11-1	TRBJ1-1	.	13	CASSWGRLSEAFF	TGTGCCAGCAGCTGGGGCCGGCTATCAGAAGCTTTCTTT
TRBV7-6	TRBJ2-5	.	12	CASSSPERTQYF	TGTGCCAGCAGCTCCCCTGAGAGAACCCAGTACTTC